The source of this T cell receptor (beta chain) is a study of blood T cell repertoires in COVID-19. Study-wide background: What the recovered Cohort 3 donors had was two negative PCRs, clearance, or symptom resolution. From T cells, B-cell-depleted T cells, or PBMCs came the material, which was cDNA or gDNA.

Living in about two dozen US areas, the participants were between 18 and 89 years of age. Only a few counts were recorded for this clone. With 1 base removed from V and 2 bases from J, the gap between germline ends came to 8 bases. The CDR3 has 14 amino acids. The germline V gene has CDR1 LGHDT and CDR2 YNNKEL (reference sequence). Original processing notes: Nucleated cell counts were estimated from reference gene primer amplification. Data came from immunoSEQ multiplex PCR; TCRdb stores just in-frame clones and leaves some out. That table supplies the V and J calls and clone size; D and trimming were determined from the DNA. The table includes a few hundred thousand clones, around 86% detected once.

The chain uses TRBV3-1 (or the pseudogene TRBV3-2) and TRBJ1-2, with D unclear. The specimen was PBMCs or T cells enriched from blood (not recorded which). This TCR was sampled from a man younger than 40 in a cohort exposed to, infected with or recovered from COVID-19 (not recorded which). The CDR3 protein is CASSQGGGNYGYTF. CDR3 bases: TGTGCCAGCAGCCAAGGAGGAGGGAACTATGGCTACACCTTC.